This T cell receptor beta chain is drawn from a study of cytomegalovirus exposure and HLA in healthy donors. Germline lookup yields CDR1 KGHSH and CDR2 LQKENI. The CDR3 spans 13 residues. Trimming stripped 1 base from V and 6 bases from J, with 9 bases between. In regard to this clone: The antigen remains unidentified. Other DNA sequences from this sample encode an identical CDR3 as well.

Study-wide results and caveats: Later on, a genetic analysis was performed. It linked a missense variant in DCLRE1C with V- and J-gene trimming of TCR beta.

This PCR relied on a set of 60 Vbeta primers and 13 Jbeta primers. Using immunoSEQ multiplex PCR, the repertoire was profiled, and TCRdb retains in-frame clones only, with some absent. The sample yields 100,000 or so clones, 63% seen once. Material for sequencing was PBMCs. The receptor comes from a woman aged 25 to 39 in good health and CMV-seronegative. The chain couples TRBV18 to TRBJ1-2, with a weak D call TRBD1 (5 bases). The CDR3 is CASSPLGGDGYTF. DNA of the CDR3: TGTGCCAGCTCACCACTGGGAGGGGATGGCTACACCTTC.